The TCR beta chain under discussion was sequenced for a study of shared clonotypes between healthy human individuals. Sequencing used immunoSEQ multiplex PCR; TCRdb keeps in-frame clones, though not all of them. The table includes about 980,000 clones, around three quarters detected once. There were no recent acute infections or vaccinations among the donors, who were healthy HIV-negative adults. Subsets obtained from CD4+ cells comprised CD45RA+ naive and CD45RA-negative memory cells. Worth noting for this clone: What it recognizes is unknown. Its ends do not fully match the called genes, so a read error is possible.

General study points: The represented genetic and exposure-history diversity was limited by the small number of donors.

Germline CDR1 and CDR2: LNHNV and YYDKDF (reference sequence). The CDR3 is made up of 12 amino acids. Sequenced material: memory CD4+ T cells sorted from blood. As for subset: CD45RA-negative fraction. This chain links TRBV15 with TRBJ1-2; D gene ambiguous. The receptor's source is a man aged 18 to 29 in good health. The CDR3 bases are TGTGCCACCAGCAGAGATAAGATCGCTTTCGCCTTC. Protein sequence: CATSRDKIAFAF.